This T cell receptor (beta chain) is drawn from a study of Graves' ophthalmopathy and Graves' hyperthyroidism. The authors amplified TCR beta CDR3 regions, and they did so from RNA transcripts for repertoire sequencing. The workflow started with a first-round RT-PCR run with HTBI primers and then moved on to a second-round multiplex PCR. Each CDR3 protein gets one entry after TCRdb re-called the multiplex PCR reads with MiXCR. The table lists about 16,000 distinct CDR3 sequences, 46% of them singletons. This clonotype was observed many times. This TCR came from a woman aged 40 to 55 with stable Graves' hyperthyroidism. Sequences were obtained from peripheral blood.

CDR3 sequence reads: CASSRTRLGTDTQYF. CDR3 coding DNA: TGTGCCAGCAGTCGGACTAGGTTAGGCACAGATACGCAGTATTTT. The chain uses TRBV6-6 and TRBJ2-3; 7 bases match TRBD2. The CDR3 loop spans 15 amino acids. Trimming cost V 5 bases and J 1 base; bases outside gene matches: 6. The germline CDR1 and CDR2 sequences are MNHNY and SVGAGI (reference sequence).